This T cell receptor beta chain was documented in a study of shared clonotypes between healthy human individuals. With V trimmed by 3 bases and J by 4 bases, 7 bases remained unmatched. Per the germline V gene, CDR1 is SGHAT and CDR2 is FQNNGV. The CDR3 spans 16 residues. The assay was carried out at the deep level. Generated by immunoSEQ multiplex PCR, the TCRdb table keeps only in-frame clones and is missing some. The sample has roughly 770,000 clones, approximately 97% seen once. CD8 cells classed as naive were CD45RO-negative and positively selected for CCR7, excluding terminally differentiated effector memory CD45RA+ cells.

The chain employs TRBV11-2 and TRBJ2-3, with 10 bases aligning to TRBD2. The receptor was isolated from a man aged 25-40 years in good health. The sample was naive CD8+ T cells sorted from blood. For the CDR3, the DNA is TGTGCCAGCAGCTTTGGGGCTAGCGGGAGCTCAGATACGCAGTATTTT. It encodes CASSFGASGSSDTQYF.